The clone carrying this T cell receptor beta chain showed up many times. CDR1 is SNHLY, CDR2 FYNNEI, per germline. The length of the CDR3 is 13 residues. Losses at the gene ends were 11 bases for V and 6 bases for J; bases not matched to a gene: 12. The record originates from a study of T cells in Graves' hyperthyroidism and ophthalmopathy. Amplification of TCR beta CDR3 regions was performed using RNA transcripts as template. A set of HTBI primers served as the primers for a first-round RT-PCR of the TCR CDR3. MiXCR, applied by TCRdb to the multiplex PCR reads, yields one record per CDR3 protein. Found here are about 710,000 distinct CDR3 sequences, 16% of them singletons; the top ten hold around 7.7%.

The receptor was isolated from a man aged 18 to 29 with Graves' hyperthyroidism. V and J are TRBV2 and TRBJ1-2; TRBD1 agrees at 7 bases. The sample was blood. This CDR3 is CAPQGRQGNGYTF. CDR3 bases: TGTGCCCCCCAGGGGAGACAGGGAAATGGCTACACCTTC.